This T cell receptor beta chain derives from a study of T-cell reconstitution after alpha-beta-depleted transplantation in children. A word on this clonotype: What it binds is not known.

General observations from the study: Alpha-beta T cells present about two months after transplant were reported to originate from several hundred expanded graft clones. From newly produced T cells came most of the T-cell counts and diversity one year after transplant.

Construction of the TCRbeta library involved unique molecular identifiers. One entry per CDR3 protein results from TCRdb running MiXCR on the PCR reads. The top ten clones hold about 28% of a sample with approximately 980,000 distinct CDR3 sequences, around 30% of them seen once. The V and J ends lost 5 bases and 8 bases respectively, with 15 bases between them. This CDR3 comprises 13 residues. Per germline, CDR1 MDHEN and CDR2 SYDVKM. The TCR comes from a boy in the first two years of life who had a stem cell transplant for SCID, so the T cells may come from the graft donor. The chain combines TRBV28 with TRBJ1-2; perhaps TRBD1 as D (5 bases). Sample: PBMCs, mostly from graft donor cells, taken 360 days after TCRalphabeta/CD19-depleted stem cell transplant. The CDR3 nucleotides read TGTGCCAGCAGTCCGACAGCCGAGGGGGGCTACACCTTC. Protein: CASSPTAEGGYTF.